This passage covers 19 T cell receptor beta chains from one sample sequenced in a study of OX40 agonist ivuxolimab in advanced cancers. This table comes from immunoSEQ multiplex PCR, and its TCRdb copy is limited to in-frame clones, with some not included. The table includes 150,000 to 190,000 clones, 85% to 95% detected once. The source material was CD4+ or CD8+ T cells sorted from blood, sampled in a trial of the OX40 agonist ivuxolimab. The origin of the receptors is an adult with an advanced solid tumor such as melanoma, head and neck, liver or kidney cancer.

The rearrangement uses TRBV6-6 and TRBJ2-1; 10 bases agree with TRBD2. CDR1 and CDR2 (germline): MNHNY, SVGAGI (reference sequence). Unmatched junction bases numbered 13, after V lost 7 bases and J lost 10 bases. The CDR3 is made up of 15 amino acids. CDR3 residues: CASTLRVAGGGEQFF. In DNA form, the CDR3 reads TGTGCCAGCACCCTAAGAGTAGCGGGAGGAGGGGAGCAGTTCTTC.

The chain combines TRBV15 with TRBJ1-1; TRBD1 might be the D (5 bases). The V end lost 1 base, the J end lost 4 bases, and 13 bases lay between the germline ends. Germline CDR1 reads LNHNV; CDR2 reads YYDKDF (reference sequence). The CDR3 has 15 amino acids. CDR3 sequence reads: CATSRGPGGVTEAFF. The CDR3 coding sequence is TGTGCCACCAGCAGAGGCCCCGGGGGGGTCACTGAAGCTTTCTTT.

The V call is TRBV6-5, the J call TRBJ2-7; the match to TRBD2 covers 9 bases. The J segment lost 2 bases and the V segment lost 2 bases, leaving 7 bases of the junction unmatched. Germline lookup yields CDR1 MNHEY and CDR2 SVGAGI. The CDR3 runs 16 residues. CDR3: CASSYQAGGGAYEQYF. The CDR3, as DNA: TGTGCCAGCAGTTACCAAGCGGGAGGCGGGGCCTACGAGCAGTACTTC.

This chain uses TRBV10-3 with TRBJ1-4; 9 positions match TRBD1. Germline CDR1 and CDR2: ENHRY and SYGVKD. V lost 6 bases to trimming and J lost 8 bases; unmatched junction nucleotides: 13. CDR3 length: 16 residues. Written as DNA, the CDR3 is TGTGCCATCAGCGGATCCTTGGACAGGGGTCAGGAAAAACTGTTTTTT. Translation: CAISGSLDRGQEKLFF.

The rearrangement joins TRBV19 to TRBJ2-1, with TRBD2 matching over 12 bases. CDR1 is LNHDA and CDR2 is SQIVND in the germline V gene (reference sequence). The CDR3 consists of 18 residues. V was clipped by 4 bases and J by 9 bases; unmatched bases: 16. CDR3 DNA sequence: TGTGCCAGTAGTACTACTGCCGGACTAGCGGGACTGTATGGTGAGCAGTTCTTC. This codes for CASSTTAGLAGLYGEQFF.

The J gene is TRBJ2-7, the V gene TRBV28; 10 bases are a match to TRBD2. V trimming: 1 base; J trimming: 0 bases; junction bases outside the gene matches: 3. In germline, CDR1 is MDHEN, CDR2 SYDVKM. CDR3 length: 16 residues. The CDR3 region is CASSLFASGSSYEQYF. CDR3 sequence (DNA): TGTGCCAGCAGTTTATTTGCTAGCGGGAGCTCCTACGAGCAGTACTTC.

V is TRBV5-1 and J is TRBJ2-1; perhaps TRBD2 as D (5 bases). This CDR3 contains 15 residues. Trimming shortened V by 5 bases and J by 0 bases, and 12 bases separated the two germline ends. CDR1 SGHRS and CDR2 YFSETQ come from the germline V gene. In DNA form, the CDR3 reads TGCGCCAGCAGGATCGTGGGGAGCTCCTACAATGAGCAGTTCTTC. It is translated as CASRIVGSSYNEQFF.

This chain connects TRBV6-6 to TRBJ2-5, with D maybe TRBD1 (6 bases). CDR1 and CDR2 from the germline V gene are MNHNY and SVGAGI (reference sequence). The CDR3 is 14 amino acids. V lost 5 bases to trimming and J lost 4 bases, with 14 bases between them. DNA of the CDR3: TGTGCCAGCAGTACTGGGGGCAGGGTAGAGACCCAGTACTTC. It encodes CASSTGGRVETQYF.

This chain connects TRBV5-1 to TRBJ2-1; tentative D call: TRBD2 (5 bases). This CDR3 is built from 16 residues. CDR1 is SGHRS and CDR2 is YFSETQ in the germline V gene. Deletions cut 6 bases from V and 0 bases from J, with 16 bases between. In DNA, the CDR3 is TGCGCCAGCAACCCAACGTCGGGAAACTCCTACAATGAGCAGTTCTTC. Translated, it gives CASNPTSGNSYNEQFF.

This clone showed up just once. This chain connects TRBV7-9 to TRBJ1-4; D is undetermined. In germline, CDR1 is SEHNR, CDR2 FQNEAQ (reference sequence). The CDR3 consists of 18 residues. Deletions cut 6 bases from V and 7 bases from J, with 27 bases between. The CDR3 coding sequence is TGTGCCAGCAGAGCGAACGCCTTCAACCGCTTGAACGGTGAAAAACTGTTTTTT. Translated, it gives CASRANAFNRLNGEKLFF.

This sequence joins TRBV19 and TRBJ2-1, with 10 bases identical to TRBD2. This CDR3 has 16 residues. V was clipped by 5 bases and J by 2 bases; unmatched bases: 6. Germline lookup yields CDR1 LNHDA and CDR2 SQIVND (reference sequence). The DNA for the CDR3 is TGTGCCAGTAGTCCTTATAGCGGGGGGCCCTACAATGAGCAGTTCTTC. Encoded protein: CASSPYSGGPYNEQFF.

The chain couples TRBV6-5 to TRBJ1-2; a possible D gene is TRBD1 (5 bases). There are 15 residues in the CDR3. Germline V CDR1 and CDR2: MNHEY, SVGAGI. Trimming removed 4 bases from V and 4 bases from J, with 16 bases in between. Here the CDR3 DNA reads TGTGCCAGCAGTTTAGACAGCCATCAAGTCTATGGCTACACCTTC. It encodes CASSLDSHQVYGYTF.

This rearrangement joins TRBV18 to TRBJ1-1; D is ambiguous. The germline V and J ends were trimmed by 2 bases and 7 bases, with 8 bases remaining between them. The CDR3 runs 12 residues. CDR1 is KGHSH and CDR2 is LQKENI in the germline V gene. The CDR3 protein is CASSPKAGEAFF. The CDR3 DNA follows: TGTGCCAGCTCACCAAAGGCAGGTGAAGCTTTCTTT.

This chain joins TRBV4-1 and TRBJ1-1; D gene uncertain. The CDR3 is 15 amino acids. V lost 2 bases, J lost 0 bases, and 10 bases lay in between. Germline assignment: CDR1 MGHRA and CDR2 YSYEKL. CDR3 DNA: TGCGCCAGCAGCCAAACAGCGGGGTTGAACACTGAAGCTTTCTTT. It encodes CASSQTAGLNTEAFF.

This chain uses TRBV28 with TRBJ1-1; D remains ambiguous. V shed 7 bases and J shed 9 bases, with 15 bases lying between them. The CDR3 is 12 residues long. In germline, CDR1 is MDHEN, CDR2 SYDVKM. Written as DNA, the CDR3 is TGTGCCAGCATCACAGATACCAGTCAAGCTTTCTTT. Translating gives CASITDTSQAFF.

The chain is built from TRBV15 and TRBJ2-5; D is undetermined. Trimming took off 1 base at V and 5 bases at J, with 14 bases between the two ends. This CDR3 is 15 amino acids long. Per the germline V gene, CDR1 is LNHNV and CDR2 is YYDKDF (reference sequence). The CDR3 reads CATSRATSSRETQYF. For the CDR3, the DNA is TGTGCCACCAGCAGAGCTACGAGCTCCCGGGAGACCCAGTACTTC.

V and J are TRBV9 and TRBJ2-5, with D perhaps TRBD2 (6 bases). The V end lost 4 bases, the J end lost 5 bases, and 15 bases lay between the germline ends. This CDR3 has 14 residues. The germline V gene has CDR1 SGDLS and CDR2 YYNGEE. The CDR3 spells CASSPGTPGETQYF. The DNA for the CDR3 is TGTGCCAGCAGCCCCGGGACTCCGGGGGAGACCCAGTACTTC.

The chain employs TRBV18 and TRBJ1-6, with 7 bases lining up with TRBD1. Looked up from germline, CDR1 is KGHSH and CDR2 is LQKENI. The CDR3 has 15 residues. J lost 9 bases, V lost 2 bases, and 7 bases had no gene match. The CDR3 sequence is CASSPDRVAVSPLHF. CDR3 nucleotides: TGTGCCAGCTCACCAGACAGGGTGGCCGTTTCACCCCTCCACTTT.

The chain employs TRBV2 and TRBJ1-1; D gene unclear. From germline, CDR1 is SNHLY and CDR2 FYNNEI. V was cut by 5 bases and J by 11 bases, with 18 bases left in between. The CDR3 is 13 residues long. The CDR3 sequence is CASSREGSYRAFF. CDR3 nucleotide sequence: TGTGCCAGCAGTAGGGAGGGCAGCTATAGGGCTTTCTTT.